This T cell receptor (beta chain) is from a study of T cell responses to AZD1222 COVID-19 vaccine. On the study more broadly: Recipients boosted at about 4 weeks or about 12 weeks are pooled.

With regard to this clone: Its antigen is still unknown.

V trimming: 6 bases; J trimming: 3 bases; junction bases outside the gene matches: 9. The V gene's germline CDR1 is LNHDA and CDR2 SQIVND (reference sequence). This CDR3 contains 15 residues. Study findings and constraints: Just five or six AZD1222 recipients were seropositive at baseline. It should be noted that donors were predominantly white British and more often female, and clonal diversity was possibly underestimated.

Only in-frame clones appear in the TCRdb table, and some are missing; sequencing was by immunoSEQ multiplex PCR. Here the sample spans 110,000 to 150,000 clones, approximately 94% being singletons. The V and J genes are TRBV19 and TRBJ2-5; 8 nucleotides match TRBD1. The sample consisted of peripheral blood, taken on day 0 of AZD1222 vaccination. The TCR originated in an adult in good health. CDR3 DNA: TGTGCCAGTAGCCGGACAGGGATCCTTGAAGAGACCCAGTACTTC. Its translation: CASSRTGILEETQYF.